Below are 21 T cell receptor beta chains sequenced from a single sample in a study of cytomegalovirus exposure and HLA in healthy donors (dated by TCRdb to about 2017). The receptor library was made with the immunoSEQ multiplex PCR assay. A mixture of 60 forward primers for TCR Vbeta segments and 13 reverse primers for TCR Jbeta segments was used in the multiplex PCR. Not all clones reach the TCRdb copy of this immuneACCESS table, which keeps in-frame sequences only. Checked studies attribute under half of the gap to unresolved V genes and leave the rest unexplained. The sample contains some 92,000 clones, about 80% of them found a single time. Clones ranked in the top ten supply approximately 10% of the sample. Specimen: PBMCs. Receptor source: a man aged 18 to 30 in good health and CMV-seropositive.

The chain recombines TRBV27 with TRBJ2-7; no firm D call. The CDR3 is 15 amino acids. The germline gives CDR1 MNHEY, CDR2 SMNVEV (reference sequence). Trimming left V 3 bases short and J 2 bases short, with 14 bases between. The CDR3 loop reads CASSLQASRPYEQYF. The CDR3 DNA is TGTGCCAGCAGTTTGCAGGCATCCCGTCCCTACGAGCAGTACTTC.

This chain connects TRBV5-6 to TRBJ1-4; 8 nucleotides agree with TRBD1. V lost 4 bases, J lost 2 bases, and 10 bases stayed unmatched. This CDR3 is built from 17 residues. CDR1 and CDR2 from the germline V gene are SGHDT and YYEEEE. The DNA of the CDR3 is TGTGCCAGCAGCAACCGACAGGGGTTTAGGACTAATGAAAAACTGTTTTTT. Translation gives CASSNRQGFRTNEKLFF. Variable domain in full (rest from reference TRBV5-6 and TRBJ1-4): DAGVTQSPTHLIKTRGQQVTLRCSPKSGHDTVSWYQQALGQGPQFIFQYYEEEERQRGNFPDRFSGHQFPNYSSELNVNALLLGDSALYLCASSNRQGFRTNEKLFFGSGTQLSVL.

The rearrangement uses TRBV19 and TRBJ2-2; D gene uncertain. The CDR3 contains 17 residues. V lost 10 bases and J 1 base, leaving 22 bases between the germline ends. Germline CDR1 is LNHDA and CDR2 is SQIVND (reference sequence). CDR3 sequence reads: CATARQSNFLNTGELFF. For the CDR3, the DNA is TGTGCCACCGCGAGGCAGTCGAACTTTTTGAACACCGGGGAGCTGTTTTTT. The full variable domain, rest sourced from reference TRBV19 and TRBJ2-2, is DGGITQSPKYLFRKEGQNVTLSCEQNLNHDAMYWYRQDPGQGLRLIYYSQIVNDFQKGDIAEGYSVSREKKESFPLTVTSAQKNPTAFYLCATARQSNFLNTGELFFGEGSRLTVL.

The chain uses TRBV5-4 and TRBJ1-1; 8 nucleotides align to TRBD1. After removal of 4 bases from V and 1 base from J, the junction contained 6 bases not matched to a gene. The CDR3 consists of 15 residues. Germline-derived CDR1 and CDR2 are SGHNT and YYREEE (reference sequence). CDR3 in amino acids: CASSRGQATNTEAFF. In DNA, the CDR3 is TGTGCCAGCAGCCGGGGACAGGCGACGAACACTGAAGCTTTCTTT.

This clone was seen once. The chain uses TRBV28 and TRBJ1-2, with 9 positions matching TRBD1. Trimming removed 8 bases from V and 6 bases from J; junction bases left unmatched: 10. The length of the CDR3 is 14 residues. CDR1 and CDR2 from the germline V gene are MDHEN and SYDVKM. CDR3 sequence reads: CASGWGQGLNGYTF. The CDR3 bases are TGTGCCAGCGGATGGGGACAGGGATTGAATGGCTACACCTTC.

This clone was counted a single time. The chain joins TRBV15 to TRBJ1-5; D is uncertain. The CDR3 length is 15 residues. Germline-derived CDR1 and CDR2 are LNHNV and YYDKDF (reference sequence). V lost 3 bases to trimming and J lost 6 bases, with 15 bases between them. CDR3: CATSSSFGGSQPQHF. The CDR3 DNA is TGTGCCACCAGCAGTTCCTTCGGAGGTAGTCAGCCCCAGCATTTT.

This clone was observed a handful of times. The chain has TRBV7-9 and TRBJ2-2; 7 bases are a match to TRBD2. CDR3 length: 15 residues. Germline CDR1 and CDR2: SEHNR and FQNEAQ (reference sequence). V trimming: 3 bases; J trimming: 1 base; junction bases outside the gene matches: 2. The CDR3 coding sequence is TGTGCCAGCAGCTTTGGCGGGGGGAACACCGGGGAGCTGTTTTTT. It is translated as CASSFGGGNTGELFF.

This chain joins TRBV6-6 and TRBJ1-1, with TRBD1 identical over 12 bases. Trimming at V came to 5 bases and at J to 4 bases, leaving 8 bases not matched to a gene. The V gene's germline CDR1 is MNHNY and CDR2 SVGAGI (reference sequence). The CDR3 is 16 amino acids. CDR3 in amino acids: CASSGGQGARSTEAFF. CDR3 in DNA: TGTGCCAGCAGTGGGGGACAGGGGGCGCGGAGCACTGAAGCTTTCTTT.

This clone was seen more than once but under ten times. The rearrangement links TRBV6-6 to TRBJ1-1; D ambiguous. With 5 bases removed from V and 3 bases from J, the gap between germline ends came to 7 bases. The CDR3 loop spans 12 amino acids. Germline CDR1 reads MNHNY; CDR2 reads SVGAGI (reference sequence). The chain's CDR3 is CASSLTYTEAFF. The CDR3 DNA reads TGTGCCAGCAGTCTAACCTACACTGAAGCTTTCTTT.

This chain joins TRBV18 and TRBJ1-4; maybe TRBD1 (5 bases). CDR1 and CDR2 (germline): KGHSH, LQKENI. The CDR3 loop spans 14 amino acids. The V end lost 2 bases, the J end lost 7 bases, and 11 bases lay between the germline ends. In DNA, the CDR3 is TGTGCCAGCTCACCAAATAGCGGGGGTGAAAAACTGTTTTTT. This codes for CASSPNSGGEKLFF.

CDR3 in DNA: TGTGCCAGCAGGATTCGGGGGACCTTTAACACTGAAGCTTTCTTT. Its translation is CASRIRGTFNTEAFF. The chain combines TRBV27 with TRBJ1-1; TRBD1 might be the D (5 bases). The CDR3 runs 15 residues. Germline CDR1 is MNHEY and CDR2 is SMNVEV (reference sequence). Deletions cut 6 bases from V and 2 bases from J, with 16 bases between.

The chain uses TRBV13 and TRBJ1-4; D call uncertain. Germline lookup yields CDR1 PRHDT and CDR2 FYEKMQ (reference sequence). The ends were cut back, 5 bases at V and 2 bases at J, with 12 bases in the middle. This CDR3 contains 15 residues. In DNA, the CDR3 is TGTGCCAGCAGCGGCGGCGGTGGGACTAATGAAAAACTGTTTTTT. Its protein is CASSGGGGTNEKLFF.

V usage is TRBV10-3 and J usage is TRBJ1-2, with D unclear. The CDR3 covers 12 residues. The V and J ends lost 5 bases and 2 bases respectively, with 6 bases between them. Germline assignment: CDR1 ENHRY and CDR2 SYGVKD. The CDR3 DNA is TGTGCCATCAGTAGCAACAACTATGGCTACACCTTC. Translating it yields CAISSNNYGYTF.

This clone showed up just a few times. The chain carries TRBV7-9 and TRBJ1-1; D ambiguous. Trimming shortened V by 2 bases and J by 8 bases, and 12 bases separated the two germline ends. This CDR3 is 13 amino acids long. Germline V CDR1 and CDR2: SEHNR, FQNEAQ (reference sequence). DNA for the CDR3: TGTGCCAGCAGCTTATTGTCCGACGGGGAAGCTTTCTTT. It is translated as CASSLLSDGEAFF.

This clone was seen a single time. The chain carries TRBV7-9 and TRBJ2-3; 7 bases map to TRBD1. V was pared by 5 bases and J by 4 bases, with 6 bases of the junction left unmatched. In germline, CDR1 is SEHNR, CDR2 FQNEAQ (reference sequence). This CDR3 comprises 14 residues. The CDR3 region is CASSRQTGPDTQYF. CDR3 DNA sequence: TGTGCCAGCAGCCGCCAGACAGGGCCAGATACGCAGTATTTT.

This clone occurred a few times. The chain couples TRBV28 to TRBJ1-1; 8 bases agree with TRBD1. The CDR3 is 15 residues long. The ends lost 5 bases at V and 0 bases at J; junction bases unmatched: 5. Germline V CDR1 and CDR2: MDHEN, SYDVKM. The CDR3 protein is CASSSRDRLNTEAFF. The DNA of the CDR3 is TGTGCCAGCAGTAGCCGGGACAGGCTGAACACTGAAGCTTTCTTT.

The chain couples TRBV4-1 to TRBJ1-1; 12 bases are a match to TRBD1. The ends lost 3 bases at V and 4 bases at J; junction bases unmatched: 15. CDR1 is MGHRA and CDR2 is YSYEKL in the germline V gene. There are 19 residues in the CDR3. The CDR3 region has the DNA TGCGCCAGCAGCCAGAACACACCGGGACAGGGGGCGATAAGCACTGAAGCTTTCTTT. As protein: CASSQNTPGQGAISTEAFF.

The V gene is TRBV5-1, the J gene TRBJ1-4, with D tentatively TRBD1 (6 bases). The germline CDR1 and CDR2 sequences are SGHRS and YFSETQ. Trimming removed 7 bases from V and 7 bases from J, with 23 bases in between. The CDR3 contains 16 residues. The DNA of the CDR3 is TGCGCCAGCGGACTGGGGGCAGGGGTTCCGGGTGAAAAACTGTTTTTT. Amino acid sequence: CASGLGAGVPGEKLFF.

The V and J genes are TRBV7-8 and TRBJ1-2; D possibly corresponds to TRBD1 (6 bases). CDR1 is SGHVS, CDR2 FQNEAQ, per germline. This CDR3 region has 17 residues. V was trimmed by 1 base and J by 4 bases, leaving 19 bases between them. CDR3 region: CASSLGVGGLNLYGYTF. In DNA, the CDR3 is TGTGCCAGCAGCTTAGGTGTCGGGGGGCTTAACCTCTATGGCTACACCTTC.

The chain employs TRBV28 and TRBJ1-1; 9 positions match TRBD1. The trim removed 6 bases at V and 11 bases at J, leaving 7 bases unmatched. There are 12 residues in the CDR3. CDR1 and CDR2 from the germline V gene are MDHEN and SYDVKM. The CDR3 DNA reads TGTGCCAGCAGACGACAGGGGGTCCACGCTTTCTTT. Translated: CASRRQGVHAFF.

This chain joins TRBV27 and TRBJ1-2; D unresolved. The CDR3 length is 12 residues. Germline CDR1 and CDR2: MNHEY and SMNVEV (reference sequence). Trimming left V 6 bases short and J 4 bases short, with 9 bases between. For the CDR3, the DNA is TGTGCCAGCAGGTCCGGGATCTATGGCTACACCTTC. It codes for CASRSGIYGYTF.